One and the same sample provided the 26 T cell receptor beta chains below, sequenced in a study of cytomegalovirus exposure and HLA in healthy donors. In the PCR, 60 Vbeta and 13 Jbeta primers were used. Using immunoSEQ multiplex PCR, the repertoire was profiled, and TCRdb retains in-frame clones only, with some absent. This sample has roughly 80,000 clones, with about 79% found just once. Sequencing was done on a sample of PBMCs. These receptors came from a woman in her thirties or forties in good health and CMV-seronegative.

DNA for the CDR3: TGTGCCAGTAGGCCACGACACGAGATGAATGGCTACACCTTC. As protein: CASRPRHEMNGYTF. The V call is TRBV19, the J call TRBJ1-2; D ambiguous. This CDR3 region has 14 residues. Trimming removed 6 bases from V and 6 bases from J, with 17 bases in between. Germline CDR1 reads LNHDA; CDR2 reads SQIVND (reference sequence).

V is TRBV6-4 and J is TRBJ1-1; D is unclear. Germline lookup yields CDR1 MRHNA and CDR2 SNTAGT. The V end was cut by 6 bases, the J end by 0 bases, with 8 bases between. The CDR3 has 13 amino acids. DNA for the CDR3: TGTGCCAGCAGAAGCGAAGTGAACACTGAAGCTTTCTTT. It yields the protein CASRSEVNTEAFF.

This chain uses TRBV30 with TRBJ2-7, with 8 positions matching TRBD2. CDR3 length: 15 residues. Trimming removed 0 bases from V and 4 bases from J; junction bases left unmatched: 8. Germline V lookup: CDR1 GTSNPN, CDR2 SVGIG (reference sequence). CDR3 bases: TGTGCCTGGAGTGTACTATCAGCGGGAGAATACGAGCAGTACTTC. Its protein is CAWSVLSAGEYEQYF.

This clone was detected once. The V gene is TRBV27, the J gene TRBJ1-1; D not resolved. The germline CDR1 and CDR2 sequences are MNHEY and SMNVEV (reference sequence). V lost 5 bases and J lost 1, with 11 bases in between. The CDR3 totals 14 residues. CDR3 bases: TGTGCCAGCAGTCCTTGGCGGGAGAACACTGAAGCTTTCTTT. It specifies CASSPWRENTEAFF.

The V call is TRBV28, the J call TRBJ1-1, with 7 bases that match TRBD1. There are 12 residues in the CDR3. J lost 11 bases, V lost 7 bases, and 10 bases had no gene match. Per the germline V gene, CDR1 is MDHEN and CDR2 is SYDVKM. Here the CDR3 reads CASIQGGVGAFF. The CDR3 nucleotides read TGTGCCAGCATCCAAGGGGGCGTGGGGGCTTTCTTT. Based on the CDR3 plus reference TRBV28 and TRBJ1-1, the full variable domain is DVKVTQSSRYLVKRTGEKVFLECVQDMDHENMFWYRQDPGLGLRLIYFSYDVKMKEKGDIPEGYSVSREKKERFSLILESASTNQTSMYLCASIQGGVGAFFGQGTRLTVV.

This clone was recorded once. Other DNA sequences of this sample code for an identical CDR3. The rearrangement links TRBV18 to TRBJ2-7; 7 nucleotides agree with TRBD1. CDR1 is KGHSH and CDR2 is LQKENI in the germline V gene. V was clipped by 6 bases and J by 0 bases; unmatched bases: 8. The CDR3 is 15 residues long. The CDR3: CASSQSRDSSYEQYF. As DNA, the CDR3 is TGTGCCAGCTCTCAATCCCGGGACAGCTCCTACGAGCAGTACTTC.

This clone appeared once. The rearrangement joins TRBV7-9 to TRBJ1-1; D perhaps matches TRBD1 (6 bases). The CDR3 has 15 amino acids. Germline values: CDR1 SEHNR, CDR2 FQNEAQ (reference sequence). The ends were cut back, 1 base at V and 0 bases at J, with 9 bases in the middle. CDR3 DNA sequence: TGTGCCAGCAGCTTAGGTCAGGGGCTGAACACTGAAGCTTTCTTT. It yields the protein CASSLGQGLNTEAFF.

This clone came up a few times. The rearrangement uses TRBV5-1 and TRBJ2-6; D possibly corresponds to TRBD2 (6 bases). Germline assignment: CDR1 SGHRS and CDR2 YFSETQ. Between the trimmed V and J ends, which lost 6 bases and 0 bases, there was a span of 10 bases. This CDR3 is 15 amino acids long. The CDR3 sequence is CASKQGLSGANVLTF. The CDR3 DNA sequence: TGCGCCAGCAAGCAGGGACTCTCTGGGGCCAACGTCCTGACTTTC.

The chain is built from TRBV6-5 and TRBJ2-7; 8 bases fit TRBD1. Germline V gives CDR1 MNHEY, CDR2 SVGAGI. This CDR3 region has 14 residues. This CDR3 reads CSTSTGTGPYEQYF. The CDR3 bases are TGTTCAACCAGCACGGGGACAGGACCCTACGAGCAGTACTTC.

This chain connects TRBV5-1 to TRBJ2-2, with D perhaps TRBD2 (5 bases). The CDR3 totals 15 residues. V shed 5 bases and J shed 7 bases, with 18 bases lying between them. The germline CDR1 and CDR2 sequences are SGHRS and YFSETQ. The CDR3: CASRAPALGGGELFF. The CDR3 region has the DNA TGCGCCAGCAGAGCTCCAGCCCTCGGAGGCGGGGAGCTGTTTTTT.

The V call is TRBV28, the J call TRBJ1-3; TRBD1 aligns across 7 bases. Trimming cost V 4 bases and J 0 bases; bases outside gene matches: 6. This CDR3 contains 16 residues. The germline V gene has CDR1 MDHEN and CDR2 SYDVKM. DNA of the CDR3: TGTGCCAGCAGTTCTCCGGGACAGATCTCTGGAAACACCATATATTTT. This gives the protein CASSSPGQISGNTIYF.

This clone was picked up one time. J is TRBJ2-5 and V is TRBV30, with D uncertain. CDR1 is GTSNPN and CDR2 is SVGIG in the germline V gene (reference sequence). The ends were cut back, 0 bases at V and 4 bases at J, with 9 bases in the middle. The CDR3 has 13 residues. DNA of the CDR3: TGTGCCTGGAGTGTAGAGATGAGAGAGACCCAGTACTTC. Its protein product is CAWSVEMRETQYF.

V usage is TRBV6-5 and J usage is TRBJ1-2, with a weak D call TRBD1 (5 bases). The CDR3 has 16 amino acids. Germline CDR1 reads MNHEY; CDR2 reads SVGAGI. Trimming removed 0 bases from V and 6 bases from J, with 17 bases in between. CDR3 sequence reads: CASSYSDIRSLDGYTF. CDR3 coding DNA: TGTGCCAGCAGTTACTCGGACATTAGATCCCTGGATGGCTACACCTTC.

The J gene is TRBJ1-1, the V gene TRBV30, with no clear D. V lost 4 bases and J 2 bases, leaving 11 bases between the germline ends. The CDR3 extends over 13 amino acids. CDR1 is GTSNPN and CDR2 is SVGIG in the germline V gene (reference sequence). The CDR3 nucleotides read TGTGCCTGGACCATCGGGGTTAACACTGAAGCTTTCTTT. It is translated as CAWTIGVNTEAFF.

This clone came up once. The CDR3 protein is CASSVLAGGLDDDTQYF. In DNA, the CDR3 is TGTGCCAGCAGTGTCCTAGCGGGGGGGCTCGACGACGATACGCAGTATTTT. The chain has TRBV6-1 and TRBJ2-3; 12 positions agree with TRBD2. Germline-derived CDR1 and CDR2 are MNHNS and SASEGT. The CDR3 sequence is 17 residues long. V trimming: 4 bases; J trimming: 6 bases; junction bases outside the gene matches: 11.

The rearrangement joins TRBV7-8 to TRBJ2-5; TRBD1 matches at 12 bases. Germline CDR1 reads SGHVS; CDR2 reads FQNEAQ. V lost 3 bases, J lost 4 bases, and 3 bases stayed unmatched. The CDR3 consists of 15 residues. This chain's CDR3 is CASSLPGQGAETQYF. Written as DNA, the CDR3 is TGTGCCAGCAGCTTGCCGGGACAGGGGGCAGAGACCCAGTACTTC.

The gene calls are TRBV18 and TRBJ1-6; 10 bases line up with TRBD1. After removal of 3 bases from V and 10 bases from J, the junction contained 9 bases not matched to a gene. Germline assignment: CDR1 KGHSH and CDR2 LQKENI. CDR3 length: 16 residues. CDR3 bases: TGTGCCAGCTCACCCCGGGGGACAGGGGAGGCCTCACCCCTCCACTTT. Translated, it gives CASSPRGTGEASPLHF.

The chain has TRBV5-1 and TRBJ2-7; 9 nucleotides agree with TRBD1. V gave up 5 bases and J gave up 7 bases; unmatched junction bases: 7. This CDR3 comprises 13 residues. Germline loops: CDR1 SGHRS, CDR2 YFSETQ. The CDR3 region has the DNA TGCGCCAGCAGAACGGGACAGGGAGAAGAGCAGTACTTC. Its translation: CASRTGQGEEQYF.

The V gene is TRBV19, the J gene TRBJ2-7; 11 bases fit TRBD2. This CDR3 contains 18 residues. V shed 0 bases and J 2 bases; nucleotides not matched to a gene: 9. Germline CDR1 LNHDA, CDR2 SQIVND (reference sequence). CDR3 loop: CASSIDGPLAGGAYEQYF. The DNA of the CDR3 is TGTGCCAGTAGTATAGATGGCCCCCTAGCGGGGGGAGCCTACGAGCAGTACTTC. The entire variable domain, with the rest obtained from reference TRBV19 and TRBJ2-7, is as follows: DGGITQSPKYLFRKEGQNVTLSCEQNLNHDAMYWYRQDPGQGLRLIYYSQIVNDFQKGDIAEGYSVSREKKESFPLTVTSAQKNPTAFYLCASSIDGPLAGGAYEQYFGPGTRLTVT.

This clone appeared once. J is TRBJ2-3 and V is TRBV4-1; a weak D match, TRBD2 (5 bases). This CDR3 is built from 13 residues. The germline V gene has CDR1 MGHRA and CDR2 YSYEKL. V gave up 0 bases and J gave up 5 bases, with 6 bases separating them. CDR3 nucleotides: TGCGCCAGCAGCCAAGACAGCGGAGATACGCAGTATTTT. Amino acid sequence: CASSQDSGDTQYF.

This rearrangement joins TRBV27 to TRBJ1-4; 7 bases agree with TRBD1. The CDR3 sequence is 14 residues long. Per the germline V gene, CDR1 is MNHEY and CDR2 is SMNVEV (reference sequence). V shed 4 bases, J shed 5 bases, and the junction held 4 bases outside the gene matches. The CDR3 DNA sequence: TGTGCCAGCAGTTGGGACAGAAGGAATGAAAAACTGTTTTTT. It is translated as CASSWDRRNEKLFF.

The chain links TRBV25-1 to TRBJ2-1; 7 bases align to TRBD2. Germline CDR1 is MGHDK and CDR2 is SYGVNS. Losses at the gene ends were 5 bases for V and 3 bases for J; bases not matched to a gene: 7. CDR3 size: 15 residues. The CDR3 coding sequence is TGTGCCAGCAGTCCATCGCTAGCGGACTACAATGAGCAGTTCTTC. Translated, it gives CASSPSLADYNEQFF.

The rearrangement uses TRBV19 and TRBJ1-2; D not resolved. Trimming removed 5 bases from V and 8 bases from J, with 18 bases in between. The V gene's germline CDR1 is LNHDA and CDR2 SQIVND (reference sequence). The CDR3 spans 14 residues. This CDR3 is CASSASLKVKGYTF. The CDR3 DNA is TGTGCCAGTAGTGCATCACTAAAGGTCAAAGGCTACACCTTC. Combining the CDR3 with reference TRBV19 and TRBJ1-2 gives the whole variable domain DGGITQSPKYLFRKEGQNVTLSCEQNLNHDAMYWYRQDPGQGLRLIYYSQIVNDFQKGDIAEGYSVSREKKESFPLTVTSAQKNPTAFYLCASSASLKVKGYTFGSGTRLTVV.

The V gene is TRBV7-9, the J gene TRBJ2-7; tentatively, D is TRBD2 (6 bases). The germline V gene has CDR1 SEHNR and CDR2 FQNEAQ (reference sequence). V was cut by 2 bases and J by 2 bases, with 16 bases left in between. The CDR3 has 16 amino acids. CDR3 sequence (DNA): TGTGCCAGCAGCTTATCGGGTAGCGGATTTCCCTACGAGCAGTACTTC. This sequence encodes CASSLSGSGFPYEQYF.

The rearrangement links TRBV7-2 to TRBJ1-2; possible D gene TRBD1, 5 bases. Deletions cut 0 bases from V and 2 bases from J, with 7 bases between. The CDR3 length is 14 residues. Germline CDR1 reads SGHTA; CDR2 reads FQGNSA. The CDR3 nucleotides read TGTGCCAGCAGCTTAGCTGGGGGGAACTATGGCTACACCTTC. Translated: CASSLAGGNYGYTF. Full variable domain (rest looked up from reference TRBV7-2 and TRBJ1-2): GAGVSQSPSNKVTEKGKDVELRCDPISGHTALYWYRQSLGQGLEFLIYFQGNSAPDKSGLPSDRFSAERTGGSVSTLTIQRTQQEDSAVYLCASSLAGGNYGYTFGSGTRLTVV.

The rearrangement uses TRBV11-2 and TRBJ2-7; D remains unclear. V shed 4 bases and J shed 5 bases, with 21 bases lying between them. The germline V gene encodes CDR1 SGHAT and CDR2 FQNNGV. The CDR3 is 16 amino acids. The CDR3 DNA sequence: TGTGCCAGCAGCTCCTACCGTCTTCAATCGGTCCACGAGCAGTACTTC. This translates into CASSSYRLQSVHEQYF.